This T cell receptor beta chain was sequenced for a study of T-cell reconstitution after alpha-beta-depleted transplantation in children. Findings and limits, study-wide: Reportedly, roughly two months post-transplant, alpha-beta T cells arose from several hundred expanded graft clones. Newly produced T cells mostly accounted for T-cell counts and diversity one year post-transplant.

Researchers prepared the TCRbeta library using unique molecular identifiers, the study reports. TCRdb used MiXCR to reprocess the PCR reads, holding one entry per CDR3 protein. The sample includes 530,000 or so distinct CDR3 sequences, over 20% seen only once; the top ten take around 36%. This clonotype was observed a few times. Its antigen remains unknown. CDR1 MDHEN and CDR2 SYDVKM come from the germline V gene. The CDR3 runs to 17 residues. J lost 0 bases, V lost 4 bases, and 7 bases had no gene match. The chain employs TRBV28 and TRBJ2-1; 9 nucleotides line up with TRBD1. The sequencing here drew on PBMCs, taken before TCRalphabeta/CD19-depleted stem cell transplant. The sequence derives from a boy younger than two with Wiskott-Aldrich syndrome, due to receive a stem cell transplant. Here the CDR3 DNA reads TGTGCCAGCAGTTCCACAACAGGGGGCAGCTCCTACAATGAGCAGTTCTTC. Translated, it gives CASSSTTGGSSYNEQFF. Based on the CDR3 plus reference TRBV28 and TRBJ2-1, the full variable domain is DVKVTQSSRYLVKRTGEKVFLECVQDMDHENMFWYRQDPGLGLRLIYFSYDVKMKEKGDIPEGYSVSREKKERFSLILESASTNQTSMYLCASSSTTGGSSYNEQFFGPGTRLTVL.